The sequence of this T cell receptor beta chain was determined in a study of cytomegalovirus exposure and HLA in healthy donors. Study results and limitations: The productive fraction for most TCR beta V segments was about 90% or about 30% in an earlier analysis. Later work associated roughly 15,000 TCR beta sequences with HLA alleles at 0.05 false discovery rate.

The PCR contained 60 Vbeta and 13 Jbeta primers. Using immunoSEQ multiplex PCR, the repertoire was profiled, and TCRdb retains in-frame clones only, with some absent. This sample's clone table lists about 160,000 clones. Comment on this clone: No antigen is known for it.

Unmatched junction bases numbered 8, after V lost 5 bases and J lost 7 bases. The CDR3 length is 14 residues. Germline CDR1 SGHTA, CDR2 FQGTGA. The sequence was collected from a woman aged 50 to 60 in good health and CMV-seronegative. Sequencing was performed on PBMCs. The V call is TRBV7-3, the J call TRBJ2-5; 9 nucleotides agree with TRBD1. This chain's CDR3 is CASSQTGGEGTQYF. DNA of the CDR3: TGTGCCAGCAGCCAAACAGGGGGCGAGGGGACCCAGTACTTC.